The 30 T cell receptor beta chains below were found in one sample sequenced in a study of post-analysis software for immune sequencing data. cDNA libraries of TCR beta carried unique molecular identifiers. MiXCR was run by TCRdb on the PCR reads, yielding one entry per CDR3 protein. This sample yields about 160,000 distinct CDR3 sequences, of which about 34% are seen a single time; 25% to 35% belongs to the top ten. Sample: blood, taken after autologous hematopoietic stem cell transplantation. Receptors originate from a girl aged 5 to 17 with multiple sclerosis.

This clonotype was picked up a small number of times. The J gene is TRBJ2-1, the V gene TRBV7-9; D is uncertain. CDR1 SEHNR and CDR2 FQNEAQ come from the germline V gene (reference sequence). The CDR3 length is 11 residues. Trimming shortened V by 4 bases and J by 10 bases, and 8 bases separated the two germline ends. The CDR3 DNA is TGTGCCAGCAGCTCGGGCTGGGAGCAGTTCTTC. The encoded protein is CASSSGWEQFF.

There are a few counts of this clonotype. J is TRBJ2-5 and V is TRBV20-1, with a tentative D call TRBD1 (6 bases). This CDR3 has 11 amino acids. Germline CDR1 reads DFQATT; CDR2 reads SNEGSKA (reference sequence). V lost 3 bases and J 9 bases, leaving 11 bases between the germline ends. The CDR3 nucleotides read TGCAGTGCTAGGCAGGGGTGGGCCCAGTACTTC. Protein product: CSARQGWAQYF.

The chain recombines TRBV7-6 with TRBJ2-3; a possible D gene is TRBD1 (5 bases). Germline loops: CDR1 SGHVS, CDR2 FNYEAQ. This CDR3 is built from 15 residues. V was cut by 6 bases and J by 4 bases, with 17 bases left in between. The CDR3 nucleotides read TGTGCCAGCAGTACCCTTTGGGGCCGGGCAGATACGCAGTATTTT. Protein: CASSTLWGRADTQYF.

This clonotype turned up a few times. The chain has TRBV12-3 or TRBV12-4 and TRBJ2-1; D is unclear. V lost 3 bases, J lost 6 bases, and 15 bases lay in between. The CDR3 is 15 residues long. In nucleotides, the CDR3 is TGTGCCAGCAGTTTCGAGCTAACGGACCCCAATGAGCAGTTCTTC. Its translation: CASSFELTDPNEQFF.

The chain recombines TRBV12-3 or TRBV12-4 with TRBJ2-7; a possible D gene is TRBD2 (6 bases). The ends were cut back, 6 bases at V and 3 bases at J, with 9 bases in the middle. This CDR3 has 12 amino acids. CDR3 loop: CASSRTNYEQYF. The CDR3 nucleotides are TGTGCCAGCAGCCGGACTAACTACGAGCAGTACTTC.

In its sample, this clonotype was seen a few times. For the CDR3, the DNA is TGTGCCAGCAGTTTTGTAGGAAGGGACACTGAAGCTTTCTTT. Amino acid sequence: CASSFVGRDTEAFF. The rearrangement links TRBV12-3 or TRBV12-4 to TRBJ1-1, with D unclear. Trimming cost V 3 bases and J 3 bases, with 11 bases left between them. The CDR3 extends over 14 amino acids.

CDR3: CASSFQGPNTEAFF. As DNA, the CDR3 is TGTGCCAGCAGTTTTCAGGGTCCGAACACTGAAGCTTTCTTT. This chain uses TRBV12-3 or TRBV12-4 with TRBJ1-1; TRBD1 might be the D (5 bases). Trimming removed 3 bases at V and 1 base at J, with 9 bases between. This CDR3 is built from 14 residues.

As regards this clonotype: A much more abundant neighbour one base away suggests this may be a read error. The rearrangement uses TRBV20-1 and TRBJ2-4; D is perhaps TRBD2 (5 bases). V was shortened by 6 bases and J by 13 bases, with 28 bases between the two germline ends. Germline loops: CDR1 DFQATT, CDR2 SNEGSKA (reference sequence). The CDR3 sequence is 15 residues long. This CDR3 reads CSAPAIRATLWEQYF. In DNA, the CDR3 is TGCAGTGCCCCGGCGATCCGGGCTACCTTGTGGGAGCAGTACTTC.

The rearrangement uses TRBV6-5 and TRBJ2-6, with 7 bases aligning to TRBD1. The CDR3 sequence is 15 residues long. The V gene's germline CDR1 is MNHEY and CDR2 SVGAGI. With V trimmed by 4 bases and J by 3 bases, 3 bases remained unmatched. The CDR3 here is CASSFDRVGANVLTF. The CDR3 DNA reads TGTGCCAGCAGTTTCGACAGGGTTGGGGCCAACGTCCTGACTTTC.

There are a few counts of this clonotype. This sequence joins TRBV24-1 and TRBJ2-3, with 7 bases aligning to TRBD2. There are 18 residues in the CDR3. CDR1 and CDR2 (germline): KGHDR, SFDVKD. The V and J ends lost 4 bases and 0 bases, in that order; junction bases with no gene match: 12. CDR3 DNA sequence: TGTGCCACCAGTGACACCACCGGGACTATTTTCAGCACAGATACGCAGTATTTT. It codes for CATSDTTGTIFSTDTQYF.

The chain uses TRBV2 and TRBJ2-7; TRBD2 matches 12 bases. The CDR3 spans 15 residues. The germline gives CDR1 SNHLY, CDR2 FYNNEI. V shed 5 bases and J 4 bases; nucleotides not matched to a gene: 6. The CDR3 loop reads CASSQTGLAGYEQYF. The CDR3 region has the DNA TGTGCCAGCAGTCAAACGGGACTAGCGGGTTACGAGCAGTACTTC.

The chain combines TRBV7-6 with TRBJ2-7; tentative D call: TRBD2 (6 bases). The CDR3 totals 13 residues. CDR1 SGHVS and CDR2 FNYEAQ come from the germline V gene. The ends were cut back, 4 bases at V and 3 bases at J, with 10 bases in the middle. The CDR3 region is CASSSGLLYEQYF. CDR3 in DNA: TGTGCCAGCAGCTCGGGACTTCTCTACGAGCAGTACTTC.

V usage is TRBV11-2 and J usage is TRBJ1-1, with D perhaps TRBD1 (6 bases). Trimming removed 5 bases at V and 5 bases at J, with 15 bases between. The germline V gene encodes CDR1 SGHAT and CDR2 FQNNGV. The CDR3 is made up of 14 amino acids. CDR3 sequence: CASSPSGGATEAFF. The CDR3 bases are TGTGCCAGCAGCCCAAGCGGGGGGGCAACTGAAGCTTTCTTT.

CDR3 residues: CASSFRRDRGYNEQFF. In DNA form, the CDR3 reads TGTGCCAGCAGTTTCCGGCGGGACAGGGGCTACAATGAGCAGTTCTTC. V and J are TRBV6-6 and TRBJ2-1; 10 bases agree with TRBD1. With 4 bases clipped from V and 3 bases from J, the junction kept 6 bases outside the gene matches. Per the germline V gene, CDR1 is MNHNY and CDR2 is SVGAGI (reference sequence). CDR3 length equals 16 residues.

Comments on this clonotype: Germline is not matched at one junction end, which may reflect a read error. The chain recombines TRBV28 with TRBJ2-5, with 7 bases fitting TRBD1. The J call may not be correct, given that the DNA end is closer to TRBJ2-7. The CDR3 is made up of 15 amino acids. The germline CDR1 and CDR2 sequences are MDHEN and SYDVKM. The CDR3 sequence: CTSRGNRGIVHEQYF. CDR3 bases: TGTACCAGCAGAGGAAACAGGGGTATCGTCCACGAGCAGTACTTC.

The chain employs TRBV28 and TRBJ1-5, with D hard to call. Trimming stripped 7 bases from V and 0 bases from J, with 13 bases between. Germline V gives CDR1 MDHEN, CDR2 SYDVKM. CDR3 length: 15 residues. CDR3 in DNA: TGTGCCAGCACCGTACCGGCCTTTAGCAATCAGCCCCAGCATTTT. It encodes CASTVPAFSNQPQHF. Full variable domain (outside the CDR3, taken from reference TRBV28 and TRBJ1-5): DVKVTQSSRYLVKRTGEKVFLECVQDMDHENMFWYRQDPGLGLRLIYFSYDVKMKEKGDIPEGYSVSREKKERFSLILESASTNQTSMYLCASTVPAFSNQPQHFGDGTRLSIL.

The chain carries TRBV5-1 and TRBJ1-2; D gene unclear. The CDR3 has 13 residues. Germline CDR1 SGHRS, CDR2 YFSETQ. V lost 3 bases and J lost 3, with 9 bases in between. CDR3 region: CASSSLTDYGYTF. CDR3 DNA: TGCGCCAGCAGCTCGTTAACCGACTATGGCTACACCTTC.

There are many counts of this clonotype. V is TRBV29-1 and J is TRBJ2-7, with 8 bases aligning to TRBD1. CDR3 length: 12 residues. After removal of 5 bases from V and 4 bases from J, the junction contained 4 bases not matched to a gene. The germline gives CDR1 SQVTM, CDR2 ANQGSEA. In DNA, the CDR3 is TGCAGCGTTTGGACAGGGCGGTACGAGCAGTACTTC. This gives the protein CSVWTGRYEQYF.

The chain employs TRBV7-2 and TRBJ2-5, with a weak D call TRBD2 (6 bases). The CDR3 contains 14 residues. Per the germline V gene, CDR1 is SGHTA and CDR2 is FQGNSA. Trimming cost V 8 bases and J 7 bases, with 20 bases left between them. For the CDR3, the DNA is TGTGCCAGCCGGCGACGGGACTCCCCGAGGACCCAGTACTTC. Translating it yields CASRRRDSPRTQYF. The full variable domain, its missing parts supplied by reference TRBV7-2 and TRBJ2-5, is GAGVSQSPSNKVTEKGKDVELRCDPISGHTALYWYRQSLGQGLEFLIYFQGNSAPDKSGLPSDRFSAERTGGSVSTLTIQRTQQEDSAVYLCASRRRDSPRTQYFGPGTRLLVL.

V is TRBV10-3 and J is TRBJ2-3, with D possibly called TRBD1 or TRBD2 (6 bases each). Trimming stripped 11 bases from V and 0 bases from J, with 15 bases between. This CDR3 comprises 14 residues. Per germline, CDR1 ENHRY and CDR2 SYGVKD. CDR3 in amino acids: CAAKGGESTDTQYF. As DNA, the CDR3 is TGTGCCGCCAAGGGGGGTGAGAGCACAGATACGCAGTATTTT.

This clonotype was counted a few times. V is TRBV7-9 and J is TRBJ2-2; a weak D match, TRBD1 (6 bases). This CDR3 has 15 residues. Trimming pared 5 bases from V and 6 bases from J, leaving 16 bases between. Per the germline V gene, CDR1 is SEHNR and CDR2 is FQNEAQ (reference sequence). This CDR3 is CASSHTTGYAGELFF. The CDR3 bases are TGTGCCAGCAGCCACACTACAGGGTACGCCGGGGAGCTGTTTTTT.

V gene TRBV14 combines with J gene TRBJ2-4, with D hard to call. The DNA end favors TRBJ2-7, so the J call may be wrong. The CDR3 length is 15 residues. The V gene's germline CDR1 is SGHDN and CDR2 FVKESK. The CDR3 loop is CASSQRLVWSYEQYF. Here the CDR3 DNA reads TGTGCCAGCAGCCAGAGGCTAGTCTGGTCCTACGAGCAGTACTTC.

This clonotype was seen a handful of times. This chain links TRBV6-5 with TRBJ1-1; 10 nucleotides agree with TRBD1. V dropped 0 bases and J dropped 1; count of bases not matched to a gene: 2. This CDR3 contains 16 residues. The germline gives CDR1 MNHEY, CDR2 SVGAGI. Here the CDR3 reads CASSYSDRGPNTEAFF. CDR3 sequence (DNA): TGTGCCAGCAGTTACTCTGACAGGGGGCCGAACACTGAAGCTTTCTTT.

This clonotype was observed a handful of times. CDR3 protein: CASTRTSGIVYEQYF. In DNA, the CDR3 is TGTGCCAGCACCCGGACTAGCGGTATCGTGTACGAGCAGTACTTC. The V gene is TRBV6-5, the J gene TRBJ2-7; 10 bases agree with TRBD2. Germline values: CDR1 MNHEY, CDR2 SVGAGI. The CDR3 length is 15 residues. V dropped 7 bases and J dropped 4; count of bases not matched to a gene: 10.

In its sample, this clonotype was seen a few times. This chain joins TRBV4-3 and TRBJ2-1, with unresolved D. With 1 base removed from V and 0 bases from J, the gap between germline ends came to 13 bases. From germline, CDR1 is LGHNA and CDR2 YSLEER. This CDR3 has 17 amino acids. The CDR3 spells CASSQAPGFSSYNEQFF. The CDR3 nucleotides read TGCGCCAGCAGCCAAGCCCCTGGTTTTAGCTCCTACAATGAGCAGTTCTTC.

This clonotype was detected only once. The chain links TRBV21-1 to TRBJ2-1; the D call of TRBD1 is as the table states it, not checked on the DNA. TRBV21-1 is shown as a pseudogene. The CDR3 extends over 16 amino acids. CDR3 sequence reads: CASSKTPGQFYNEQFF. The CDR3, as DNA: TGTGCCAGCAGCAAAACCCCGGGACAGTTTTACAATGAGCAGTTCTTC.

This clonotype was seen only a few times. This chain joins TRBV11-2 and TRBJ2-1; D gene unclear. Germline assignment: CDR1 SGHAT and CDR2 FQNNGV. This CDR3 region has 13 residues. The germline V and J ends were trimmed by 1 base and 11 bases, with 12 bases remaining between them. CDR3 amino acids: CASSLAKPGKQFF. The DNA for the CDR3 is TGTGCCAGCAGCTTAGCCAAGCCAGGAAAGCAGTTCTTC.

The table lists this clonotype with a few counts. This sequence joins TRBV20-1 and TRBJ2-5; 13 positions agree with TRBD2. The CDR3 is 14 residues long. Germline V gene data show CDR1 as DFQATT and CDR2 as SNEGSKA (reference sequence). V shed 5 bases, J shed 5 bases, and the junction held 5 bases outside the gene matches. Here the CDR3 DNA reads TGCAGTGCTGGACTAGCGGGAGTAGTTGAGACCCAGTACTTC. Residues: CSAGLAGVVETQYF.

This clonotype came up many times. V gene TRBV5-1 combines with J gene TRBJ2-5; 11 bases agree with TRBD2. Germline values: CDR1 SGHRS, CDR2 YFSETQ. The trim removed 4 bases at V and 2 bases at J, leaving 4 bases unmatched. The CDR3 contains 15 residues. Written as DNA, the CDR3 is TGCGCCAGCAGCACCTCTAGCGGGAGGCAAGAGACCCAGTACTTC. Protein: CASSTSSGRQETQYF.

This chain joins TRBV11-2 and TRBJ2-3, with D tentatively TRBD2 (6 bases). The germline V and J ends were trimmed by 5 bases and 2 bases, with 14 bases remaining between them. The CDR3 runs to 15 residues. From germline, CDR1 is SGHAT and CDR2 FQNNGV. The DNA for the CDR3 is TGTGCCAGCAGCACGCGGGACTCCCTCACAGATACGCAGTATTTT. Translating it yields CASSTRDSLTDTQYF.